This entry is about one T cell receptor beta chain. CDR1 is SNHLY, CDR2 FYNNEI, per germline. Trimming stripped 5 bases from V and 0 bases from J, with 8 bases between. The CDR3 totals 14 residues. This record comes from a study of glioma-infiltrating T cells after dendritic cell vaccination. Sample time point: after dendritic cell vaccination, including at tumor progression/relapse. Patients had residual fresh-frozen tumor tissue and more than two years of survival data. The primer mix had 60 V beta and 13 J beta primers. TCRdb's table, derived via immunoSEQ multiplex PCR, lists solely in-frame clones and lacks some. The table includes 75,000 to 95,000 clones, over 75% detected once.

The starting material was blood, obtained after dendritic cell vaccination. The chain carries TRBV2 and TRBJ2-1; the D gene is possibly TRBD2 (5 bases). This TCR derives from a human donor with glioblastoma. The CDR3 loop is CASSRESSYNEQFF. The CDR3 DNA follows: TGTGCCAGCAGTAGGGAGAGCTCCTACAATGAGCAGTTCTTC.